The source of this T cell receptor beta chain is a study of beta chain features in type 1 diabetes. Study-wide points: Cells with high TCR expression could be over-represented when cDNA is sequenced.

CDR3 length: 14 residues. Germline V CDR1 and CDR2: MNHEY, SMNVEV (reference sequence). The ends were cut back, 6 bases at V and 2 bases at J, with 14 bases in the middle. The sequenced template was cDNA made from the entire isolated RNA. Profiling relied on immunoSEQ multiplex PCR, and the TCRdb table lists in-frame clones only, not all of them. The sample has around 500,000 clones, around 30% seen once. CD4+ naive, central memory, regulatory and stem cell-like memory cells were sorted via CD45RO/CCR7/CD25/CD127/CD95/CD27. On this clone: Its target is not known.

Sequenced: naive CD4+ T cells from blood. The chain recombines TRBV27 with TRBJ2-7; D possibly corresponds to TRBD1 (6 bases). The TCR originated in a man aged 18 to 30 in good health. The CDR3 spells CASRVGAGTYEQYF. The CDR3 coding sequence is TGTGCCAGCAGAGTGGGGGCCGGGACCTACGAGCAGTACTTC.